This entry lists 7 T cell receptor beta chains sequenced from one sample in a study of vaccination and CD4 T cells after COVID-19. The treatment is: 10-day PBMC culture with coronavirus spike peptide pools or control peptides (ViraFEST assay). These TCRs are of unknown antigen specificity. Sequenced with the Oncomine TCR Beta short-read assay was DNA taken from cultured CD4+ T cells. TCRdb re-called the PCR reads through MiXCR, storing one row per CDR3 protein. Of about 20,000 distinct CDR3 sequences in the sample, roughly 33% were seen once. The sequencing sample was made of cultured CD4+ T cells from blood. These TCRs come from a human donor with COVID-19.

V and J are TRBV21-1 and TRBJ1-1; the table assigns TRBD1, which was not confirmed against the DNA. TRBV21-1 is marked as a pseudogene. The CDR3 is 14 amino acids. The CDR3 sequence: CASSKGAGSTEAFF. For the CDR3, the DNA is TGTGCCAGCAGCAAAGGGGCAGGGTCAACTGAAGCTTTCTTT.

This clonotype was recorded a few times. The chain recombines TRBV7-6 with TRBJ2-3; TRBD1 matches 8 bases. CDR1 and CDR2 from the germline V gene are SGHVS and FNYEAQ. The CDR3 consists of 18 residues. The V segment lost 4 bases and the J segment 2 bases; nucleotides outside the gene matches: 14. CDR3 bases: TGTGCCAGCAGCTCAGAACCGGACAGGGAACGTTTCACAGATACGCAGTATTTT. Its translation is CASSSEPDRERFTDTQYF.

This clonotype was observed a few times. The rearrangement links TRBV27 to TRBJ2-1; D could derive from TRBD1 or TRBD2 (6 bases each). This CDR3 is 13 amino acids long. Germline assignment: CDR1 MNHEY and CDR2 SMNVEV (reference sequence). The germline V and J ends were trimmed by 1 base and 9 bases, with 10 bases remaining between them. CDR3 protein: CASSLFGGGEQFF. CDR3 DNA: TGTGCCAGCAGTTTATTCGGAGGGGGTGAGCAGTTCTTC.

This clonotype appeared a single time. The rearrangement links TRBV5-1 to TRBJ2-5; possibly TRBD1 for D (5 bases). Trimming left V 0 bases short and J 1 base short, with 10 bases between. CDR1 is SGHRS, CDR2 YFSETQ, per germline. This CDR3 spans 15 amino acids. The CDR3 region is CASSLEGPTQETQYF. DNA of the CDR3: TGCGCCAGCAGCTTGGAGGGGCCAACCCAAGAGACCCAGTACTTC. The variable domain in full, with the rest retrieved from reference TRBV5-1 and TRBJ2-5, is KAGVTQTPRYLIKTRGQQVTLSCSPISGHRSVSWYQQTPGQGLQFLFEYFSETQRNKGNFPGRFSGRQFSNSRSEMNVSTLELGDSALYLCASSLEGPTQETQYFGPGTRLLVL.

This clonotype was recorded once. The CDR3 loop reads CASSYLPTSGGSDTQYF. The CDR3 DNA reads TGTGCCAGCAGTTACCTGCCGACTAGCGGGGGATCAGATACGCAGTATTTT. The chain employs TRBV6-2 or TRBV6-3 and TRBJ2-3, with 12 positions matching TRBD2. V dropped 2 bases and J dropped 4; count of bases not matched to a gene: 7. The germline gives CDR1 MNHEY, CDR2 SVGEGT. This CDR3 spans 17 amino acids.

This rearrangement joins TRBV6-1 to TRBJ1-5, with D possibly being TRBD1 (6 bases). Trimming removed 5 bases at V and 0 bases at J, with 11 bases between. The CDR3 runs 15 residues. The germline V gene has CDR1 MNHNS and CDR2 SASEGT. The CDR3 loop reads CASSPTGTSNQPQHF. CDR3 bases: TGTGCCAGCAGTCCCACAGGGACTAGCAATCAGCCCCAGCATTTT.

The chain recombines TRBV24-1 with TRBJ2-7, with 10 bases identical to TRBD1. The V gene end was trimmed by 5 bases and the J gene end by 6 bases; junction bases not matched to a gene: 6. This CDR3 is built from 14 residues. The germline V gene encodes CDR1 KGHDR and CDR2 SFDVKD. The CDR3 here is CATSGGQGSLEQYF. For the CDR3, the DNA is TGTGCCACCAGTGGGGGACAGGGGTCCCTCGAGCAGTACTTC.